These 12 T cell receptor beta chains were sequenced from one sample in a study of T cell repertoires in cytomegalovirus infection. Each CDR3 protein gets one entry after TCRdb re-called the reads with MiXCR. This sample has roughly 500,000 distinct CDR3 sequences, with 30% to 40% found just once. Their antigens are not known. Sequenced material: cultured PBMCs, taken from culture after CMV antigen stimulation. These receptor sequences come from a human donor in good health (CMV status not recorded). Some clones in this sample may be carry-over from other donors' samples.

The rearrangement joins TRBV5-6 to TRBJ2-3; TRBD2 matches 9 bases. The CDR3 has 15 residues. The trim removed 4 bases at V and 4 bases at J, leaving 7 bases unmatched. Germline V gives CDR1 SGHDT, CDR2 YYEEEE. The CDR3 here is CASSRSGRSADTQYF. The CDR3 DNA reads as TGTGCCAGCAGCCGGAGCGGGAGGTCCGCAGATACGCAGTATTTT. Full variable domain (missing parts from reference TRBV5-6 and TRBJ2-3): DAGVTQSPTHLIKTRGQQVTLRCSPKSGHDTVSWYQQALGQGPQFIFQYYEEEERQRGNFPDRFSGHQFPNYSSELNVNALLLGDSALYLCASSRSGRSADTQYFGPGTRLTVL.

This clonotype was seen only a few times. This chain connects TRBV12-3 or TRBV12-4 to TRBJ1-1; D uncertain. Trimming stripped 7 bases from V and 3 bases from J, with 9 bases between. The CDR3 spans 12 residues. The CDR3 DNA sequence: TGTGCCAGCACAAGGCTACACACTGAAGCTTTCTTT. Amino acid sequence: CASTRLHTEAFF.

This chain joins TRBV7-2 and TRBJ2-3; 7 nucleotides agree with TRBD2. The length of the CDR3 is 13 residues. V was pared by 1 base and J by 8 bases, with 3 bases of the junction left unmatched. Germline assignment: CDR1 SGHTA and CDR2 FQGNSA. CDR3 in DNA: TGTGCCAGCAGCTTAGAAGGGAGGGCTACGCAGTATTTT. This translates into CASSLEGRATQYF.

This clonotype has at least ten counts. This chain connects TRBV6-1 to TRBJ2-7; 8 nucleotides agree with TRBD1. Germline trimming cut 4 bases from V and 1 base from J; bases unmatched to any gene: 6. This CDR3 has 15 residues. Germline values: CDR1 MNHNS, CDR2 SASEGT. The chain's CDR3 is CASSGGQGISYEQYF. In DNA, the CDR3 is TGTGCCAGCAGTGGCGGACAGGGAATATCCTACGAGCAGTACTTC.

This clonotype was counted at least ten times. The chain has TRBV7-2 and TRBJ2-3, with a possible D match to TRBD2 (5 bases). The CDR3 extends over 14 amino acids. V lost 6 bases to trimming and J lost 0 bases, with 10 bases between them. Per germline, CDR1 SGHTA and CDR2 FQGNSA. The CDR3 is CASRPTGSTDTQYF. Here the CDR3 DNA reads TGTGCCAGCAGACCGACGGGAAGCACAGATACGCAGTATTTT.

This clonotype has a handful of counts. This chain links TRBV6-5 with TRBJ2-1, with unresolved D. Germline V CDR1 and CDR2: MNHEY, SVGAGI. Trimming cost V 6 bases and J 2 bases, with 14 bases left between them. This CDR3 is built from 15 residues. In DNA, the CDR3 is TGTGCCAGCAGCCCCCTCCAAGGGACCTACAATGAGCAGTTCTTC. It translates to CASSPLQGTYNEQFF.

The chain combines TRBV18 with TRBJ1-6; 8 nucleotides line up with TRBD1. V lost 3 bases and J lost 6; bases outside the gene matches: 13. This CDR3 is built from 18 residues. Per the germline V gene, CDR1 is KGHSH and CDR2 is LQKENI. This chain's CDR3 is CASSPGLSGTGANSPLHF. CDR3 in DNA: TGTGCCAGCTCACCGGGGTTATCCGGGACAGGAGCTAATTCACCCCTCCACTTT.

This clonotype was counted only a few times. V usage is TRBV20-1 and J usage is TRBJ1-3; tentative D call: TRBD1 (6 bases). The CDR3 extends over 14 amino acids. With 0 bases removed from V and 3 bases from J, the gap between germline ends came to 9 bases. CDR1 and CDR2 from the germline V gene are DFQATT and SNEGSKA (reference sequence). In DNA, the CDR3 is TGCAGTGCTAGAGATGCACAGGGTGGAAACACCATATATTTT. Its translation is CSARDAQGGNTIYF.

This clonotype was counted once. The V gene is TRBV11-2, the J gene TRBJ2-3; perhaps TRBD1 as D (8 bases). V lost 7 bases to trimming and J lost 3 bases, with 20 bases between them. Germline CDR1 and CDR2: SGHAT and FQNNGV. The CDR3 sequence is 16 residues long. The CDR3 region has the DNA TGTGCCAGCAACCCCGGAGCGGGGACAGGTACAGATACGCAGTATTTT. Translated, it gives CASNPGAGTGTDTQYF.

This chain connects TRBV28 to TRBJ2-7; no definite D call. V was clipped by 3 bases and J by 7 bases, with 13 bases between them. This CDR3 comprises 13 residues. CDR1 is MDHEN and CDR2 is SYDVKM in the germline V gene. CDR3 in DNA: TGTGCCAGCAGTTTTCCATTTCCTTCGGAGCAGTACTTC. Translated: CASSFPFPSEQYF.

This clonotype was detected only a few times. This chain's CDR3 is CASSSRTSGSSYEQYV. In DNA form, the CDR3 reads TGTGCCAGCAGTTCCAGGACTAGCGGGAGTTCGTACGAGCAGTACGTC. V usage is TRBV6-2 or TRBV6-3 and J usage is TRBJ2-7; 13 positions agree with TRBD2. The germline gives CDR1 MNHEY, CDR2 SVGEGT. After removal of 4 bases from V and 4 bases from J, the junction contained 7 bases not matched to a gene. The CDR3 loop spans 16 amino acids.

The rearrangement joins TRBV4-2 to TRBJ2-1, with a tentative D call TRBD2 (6 bases). V was shortened by 4 bases and J by 0 bases, with 13 bases between the two germline ends. The CDR3 contains 16 residues. Per the germline V gene, CDR1 is LGHNA and CDR2 is YNFKEQ. CDR3 DNA sequence: TGTGCCAGCAGCCCAAATGCGGACTACTCCTACAATGAGCAGTTCTTC. It codes for CASSPNADYSYNEQFF.